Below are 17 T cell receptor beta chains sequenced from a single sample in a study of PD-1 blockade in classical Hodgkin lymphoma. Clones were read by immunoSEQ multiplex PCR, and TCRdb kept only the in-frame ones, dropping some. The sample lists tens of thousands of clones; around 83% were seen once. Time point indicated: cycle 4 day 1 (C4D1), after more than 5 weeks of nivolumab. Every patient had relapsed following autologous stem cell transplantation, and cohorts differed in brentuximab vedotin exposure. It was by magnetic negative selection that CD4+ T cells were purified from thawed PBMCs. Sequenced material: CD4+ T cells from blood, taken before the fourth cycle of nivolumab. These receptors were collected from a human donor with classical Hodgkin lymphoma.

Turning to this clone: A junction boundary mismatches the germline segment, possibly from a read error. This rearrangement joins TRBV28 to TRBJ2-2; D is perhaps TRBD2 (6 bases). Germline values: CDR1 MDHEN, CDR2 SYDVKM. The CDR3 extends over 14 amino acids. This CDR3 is CASSLSGVGGELFF. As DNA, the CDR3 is TGTGCCAGCAGCTTATCGGGAGTCGGCGGGGAGCTGTTTTTT.

The CDR3: CASRVGQAPNSPLHF. The CDR3 DNA sequence: TGTGCCAGCAGAGTCGGACAGGCACCTAATTCACCCCTCCACTTT. The genes are TRBV2 and TRBJ1-6; TRBD1 matches 7 bases. V was pared by 6 bases and J by 6 bases, with 8 bases of the junction left unmatched. This CDR3 is 15 amino acids long. Germline assignment: CDR1 SNHLY and CDR2 FYNNEI.

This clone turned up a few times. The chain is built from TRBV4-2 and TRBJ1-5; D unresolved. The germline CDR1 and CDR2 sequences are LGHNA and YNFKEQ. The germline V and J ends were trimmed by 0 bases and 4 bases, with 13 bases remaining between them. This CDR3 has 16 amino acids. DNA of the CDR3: TGTGCCAGCAGCCAAGATGGGGTGGGAGGGAATCAGCCCCAGCATTTT. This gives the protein CASSQDGVGGNQPQHF.

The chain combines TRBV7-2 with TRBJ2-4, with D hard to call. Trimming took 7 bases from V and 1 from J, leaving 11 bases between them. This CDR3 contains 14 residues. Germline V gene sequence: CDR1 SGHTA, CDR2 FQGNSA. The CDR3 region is CASTSDPAKNIQYF. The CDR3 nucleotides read TGTGCCAGCACTTCCGATCCGGCCAAAAACATTCAGTACTTC.

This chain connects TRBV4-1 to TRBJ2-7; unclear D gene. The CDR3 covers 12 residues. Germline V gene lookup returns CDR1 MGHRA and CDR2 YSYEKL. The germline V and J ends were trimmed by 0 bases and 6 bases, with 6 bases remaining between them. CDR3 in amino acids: CASSQDRSEQYF. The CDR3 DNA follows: TGCGCCAGCAGCCAAGATCGGAGCGAGCAGTACTTC.

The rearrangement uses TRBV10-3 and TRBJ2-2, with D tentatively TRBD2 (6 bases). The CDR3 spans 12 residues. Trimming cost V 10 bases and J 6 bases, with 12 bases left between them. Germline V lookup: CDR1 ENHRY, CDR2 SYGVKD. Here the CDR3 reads CATTTSPGELFF. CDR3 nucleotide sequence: TGTGCCACAACCACTAGCCCCGGGGAGCTGTTTTTT.

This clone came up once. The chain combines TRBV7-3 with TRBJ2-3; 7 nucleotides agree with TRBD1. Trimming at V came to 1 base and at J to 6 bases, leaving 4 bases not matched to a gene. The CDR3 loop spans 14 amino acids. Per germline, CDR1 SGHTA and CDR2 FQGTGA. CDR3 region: CASSLRGGRDTQYF. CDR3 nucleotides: TGTGCCAGCAGCTTAAGAGGGGGCAGGGATACGCAGTATTTT. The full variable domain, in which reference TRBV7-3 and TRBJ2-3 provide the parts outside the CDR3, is GAGVSQTPSNKVTEKGKYVELRCDPISGHTALYWYRQSLGQGPEFLIYFQGTGAADDSGLPNDRFFAVRPEGSVSTLKIQRTERGDSAVYLCASSLRGGRDTQYFGPGTRLTVL.

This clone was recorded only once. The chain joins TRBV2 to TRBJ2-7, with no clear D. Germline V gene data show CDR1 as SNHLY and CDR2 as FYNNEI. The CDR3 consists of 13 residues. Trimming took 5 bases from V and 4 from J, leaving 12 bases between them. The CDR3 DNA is TGTGCCAGCAGTAAAGAGAGGATGTACGAGCAGTACTTC. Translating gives CASSKERMYEQYF.

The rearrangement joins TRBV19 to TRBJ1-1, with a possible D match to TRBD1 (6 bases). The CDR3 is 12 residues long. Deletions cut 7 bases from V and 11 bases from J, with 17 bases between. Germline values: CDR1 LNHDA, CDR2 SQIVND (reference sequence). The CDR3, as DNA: TGTGCCAGTAAGCCGGGACACCGGAGGGCTTTCTTT. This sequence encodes CASKPGHRRAFF. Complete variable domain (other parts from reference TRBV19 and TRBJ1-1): DGGITQSPKYLFRKEGQNVTLSCEQNLNHDAMYWYRQDPGQGLRLIYYSQIVNDFQKGDIAEGYSVSREKKESFPLTVTSAQKNPTAFYLCASKPGHRRAFFGQGTRLTVV.

The CDR3 loop is CASSLSSGVYEQYF. CDR3 DNA: TGTGCCAGCAGTTTGAGTAGCGGGGTATACGAGCAGTACTTC. V gene TRBV28 combines with J gene TRBJ2-7; TRBD2 aligns across 8 bases. CDR1 and CDR2 (germline): MDHEN, SYDVKM. The CDR3 consists of 14 residues. The V segment lost 3 bases and the J segment 4 bases; nucleotides outside the gene matches: 5.

CDR3 protein: CASSLGGQGHEKLFF. Written as DNA, the CDR3 is TGCGCCAGCAGCTTGGGGGGACAGGGACATGAAAAACTGTTTTTT. This chain joins TRBV5-1 and TRBJ1-4; 9 bases line up with TRBD1. This CDR3 comprises 15 residues. V shed 0 bases, J shed 6 bases, and the junction held 3 bases outside the gene matches. Germline assignment: CDR1 SGHRS and CDR2 YFSETQ.

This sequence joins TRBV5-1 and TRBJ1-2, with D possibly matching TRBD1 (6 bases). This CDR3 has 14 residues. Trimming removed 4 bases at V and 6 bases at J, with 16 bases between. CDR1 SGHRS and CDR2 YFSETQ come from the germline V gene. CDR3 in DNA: TGCGCCAGCAGCCCCGGCGGACAGACGGATGGCTACACCTTC. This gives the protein CASSPGGQTDGYTF.

In nucleotides, the CDR3 is TGTGCCAGCAGTTTACTTTGGGGGAGGGGGGCCTACGAGCAGTACTTC. This translates into CASSLLWGRGAYEQYF. The chain combines TRBV28 with TRBJ2-7, with D possibly being TRBD2 (7 bases). In germline, CDR1 is MDHEN, CDR2 SYDVKM. CDR3 size: 16 residues. The V gene lost 2 bases and the J gene lost 2 bases, with 16 bases spanning the gap.

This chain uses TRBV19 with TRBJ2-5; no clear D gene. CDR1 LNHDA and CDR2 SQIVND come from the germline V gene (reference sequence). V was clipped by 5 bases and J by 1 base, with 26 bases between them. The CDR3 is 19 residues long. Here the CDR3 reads CASSHSCYKPELVQETQYF. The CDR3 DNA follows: TGTGCCAGTAGTCATTCGTGCTATAAGCCCGAGTTAGTCCAAGAGACCCAGTACTTC.

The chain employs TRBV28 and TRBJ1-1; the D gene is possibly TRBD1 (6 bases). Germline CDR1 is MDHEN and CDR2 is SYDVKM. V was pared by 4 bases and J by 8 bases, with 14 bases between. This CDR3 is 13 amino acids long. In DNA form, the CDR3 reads TGTGCCAGCAGTTCGGCTCCGAGGGGGGAAGCTTTCTTT. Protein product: CASSSAPRGEAFF.

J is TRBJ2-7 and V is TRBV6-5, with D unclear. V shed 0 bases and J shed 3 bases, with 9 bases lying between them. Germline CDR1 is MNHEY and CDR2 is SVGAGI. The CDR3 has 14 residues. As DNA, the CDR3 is TGTGCCAGCAGTTACTCGGTGGGAAACTACGAGCAGTACTTC. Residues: CASSYSVGNYEQYF.

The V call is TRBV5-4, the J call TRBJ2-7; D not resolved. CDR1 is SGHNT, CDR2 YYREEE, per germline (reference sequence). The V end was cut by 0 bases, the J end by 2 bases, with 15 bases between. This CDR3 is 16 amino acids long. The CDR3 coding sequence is TGTGCCAGCAGCTTGGAGGCTATCCCGAAGACCTACGAGCAGTACTTC. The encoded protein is CASSLEAIPKTYEQYF. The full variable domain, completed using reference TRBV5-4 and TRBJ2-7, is ETGVTQSPTHLIKTRGQQVTLRCSSQSGHNTVSWYQQALGQGPQFIFQYYREEENGRGNFPPRFSGLQFPNYSSELNVNALELDDSALYLCASSLEAIPKTYEQYFGPGTRLTVT.